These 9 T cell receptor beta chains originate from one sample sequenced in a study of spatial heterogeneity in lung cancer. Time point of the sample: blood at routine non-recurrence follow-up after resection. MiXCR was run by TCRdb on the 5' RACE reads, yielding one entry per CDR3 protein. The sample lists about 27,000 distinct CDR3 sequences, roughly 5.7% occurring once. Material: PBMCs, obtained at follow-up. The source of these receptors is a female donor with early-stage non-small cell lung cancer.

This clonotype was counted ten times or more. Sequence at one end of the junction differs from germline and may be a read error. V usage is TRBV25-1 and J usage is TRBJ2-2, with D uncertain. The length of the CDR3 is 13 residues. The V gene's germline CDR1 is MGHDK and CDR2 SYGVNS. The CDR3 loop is CTSSDRAPGELFF. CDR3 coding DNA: TGTACCAGCAGTGATCGAGCTCCGGGGGAGCTGTTTTTT. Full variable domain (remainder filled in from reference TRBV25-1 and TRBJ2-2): EADIYQTPRYLVIGTGKKITLECSQTMGHDKMYWYQQDPGMELHLIHYSYGVNSTEKGDLSSESTVSRIRTEHFPLTLESARPSHTSQYLCTSSDRAPGELFFGEGSRLTVL.

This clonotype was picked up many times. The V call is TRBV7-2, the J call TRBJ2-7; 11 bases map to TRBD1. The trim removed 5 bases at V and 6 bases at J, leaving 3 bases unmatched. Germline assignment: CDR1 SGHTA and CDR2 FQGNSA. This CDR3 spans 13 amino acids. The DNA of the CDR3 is TGTGCCAGCAGCCGTGGGACAGGGGGCGAGCAGTACTTC. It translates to CASSRGTGGEQYF. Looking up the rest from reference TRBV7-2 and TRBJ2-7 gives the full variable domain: GAGVSQSPSNKVTEKGKDVELRCDPISGHTALYWYRQSLGQGLEFLIYFQGNSAPDKSGLPSDRFSAERTGGSVSTLTIQRTQQEDSAVYLCASSRGTGGEQYFGPGTRLTVT.

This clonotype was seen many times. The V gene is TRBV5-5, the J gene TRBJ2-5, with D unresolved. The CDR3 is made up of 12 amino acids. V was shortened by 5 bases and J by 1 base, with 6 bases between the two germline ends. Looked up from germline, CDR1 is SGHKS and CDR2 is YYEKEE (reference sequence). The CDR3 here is CASSRVQETQYF. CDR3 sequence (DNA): TGTGCCAGCAGTCGAGTCCAAGAGACCCAGTACTTC.

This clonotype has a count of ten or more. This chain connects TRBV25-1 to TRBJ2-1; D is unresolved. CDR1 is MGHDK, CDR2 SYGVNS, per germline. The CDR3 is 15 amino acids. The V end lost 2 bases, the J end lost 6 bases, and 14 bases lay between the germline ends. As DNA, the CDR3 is TGTGCCAGCAGTGAAATGGGGTCACTGGGCAATGAGCAGTTCTTC. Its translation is CASSEMGSLGNEQFF.

The CDR3: CASSGETVLNYGYTF. The DNA of the CDR3 is TGTGCCAGCAGTGGGGAGACTGTCCTTAACTATGGCTACACCTTC. The chain uses TRBV6-1 and TRBJ1-2; D is ambiguous. Germline CDR1 is MNHNS and CDR2 is SASEGT. The ends were cut back, 4 bases at V and 1 base at J, with 13 bases in the middle. The CDR3 is 15 residues long.

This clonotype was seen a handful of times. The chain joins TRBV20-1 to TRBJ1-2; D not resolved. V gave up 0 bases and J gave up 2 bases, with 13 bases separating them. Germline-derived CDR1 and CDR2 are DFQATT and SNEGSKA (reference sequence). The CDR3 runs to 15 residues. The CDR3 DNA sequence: TGCAGTGCTAGAGACCCCGGACTTAACAACTATGGCTACACCTTC. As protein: CSARDPGLNNYGYTF.

This CDR3 reads CASSEGTPPYTF. As DNA, the CDR3 is TGTGCCAGCAGCGAAGGGACCCCGCCCTACACCTTC. This chain uses TRBV7-9 with TRBJ1-2, with a weak D call TRBD1 (5 bases). The germline gives CDR1 SEHNR, CDR2 FQNEAQ (reference sequence). There are 12 residues in the CDR3. With 5 bases removed from V and 10 bases from J, the gap between germline ends came to 14 bases. Variable domain in full (rest from reference TRBV7-9 and TRBJ1-2): DTGVSQNPRHKITKRGQNVTFRCDPISEHNRLYWYRQTLGQGPEFLTYFQNEAQLEKSRLLSDRFSAERPKGSFSTLEIQRTEQGDSAMYLCASSEGTPPYTFGSGTRLTVV.

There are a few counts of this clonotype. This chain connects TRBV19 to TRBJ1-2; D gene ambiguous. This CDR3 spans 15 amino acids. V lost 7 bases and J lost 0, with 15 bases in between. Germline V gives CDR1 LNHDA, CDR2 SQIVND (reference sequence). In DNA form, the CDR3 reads TGTGCCAGTAATCGGTCGCCAGCTACTAACTATGGCTACACCTTC. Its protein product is CASNRSPATNYGYTF.

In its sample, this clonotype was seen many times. The DNA of the CDR3 is TGTGCCAGCAGTTTCGGACAGCTTAGCAATCAGCCCCAGCATTTT. Translating it yields CASSFGQLSNQPQHF. The chain joins TRBV12-3 or TRBV12-4 to TRBJ1-5, with a tentative D call TRBD1 (6 bases). V dropped 3 bases and J dropped 0 bases, with 9 bases sitting between them. The length of the CDR3 is 15 residues.